Below, one TCR beta chain is given with its context. Its antigen is unknown. Looked up from germline, CDR1 is KGHDR and CDR2 is SFDVKD. V was clipped by 4 bases and J by 12 bases; unmatched bases: 11. The CDR3 runs to 15 residues. The entry originates in a study of CD8 T cells in ankylosing spondylitis. General observations from the study: It was reported that disease-linked clones were significantly enriched in matched ankylosing spondylitis synovial fluid. There was a TCR beta motif, made of several highly homologous variants, that appeared characteristic of ankylosing spondylitis blood.

Construction of TCR beta libraries was performed using quantitative 5'-RACE with molecular barcodes. TCRdb re-derived calls from the 5' RACE reads in MiXCR, one entry per CDR3 protein. Of about 700,000 distinct CDR3 sequences in the sample, over 15% were seen once. This TCR was recovered from a male donor with ankylosing spondylitis. V usage is TRBV24-1 and J usage is TRBJ1-4, with 9 bases lining up with TRBD1. Input material: blood, either unsorted or a sorted T cell fraction (not recorded which). The CDR3 here is CATSDSEQGAGQLFF. The CDR3, as DNA: TGTGCCACCAGTGACTCCGAACAGGGGGCTGGACAACTGTTTTTT.